This paragraph reports one TCR beta chain. Other DNA sequences from this sample encode an identical CDR3 as well. The data are from a study of shared clonotypes between healthy human individuals. Assay used: immunoSEQ multiplex PCR; TCRdb lists only in-frame clones, some missing. In the table there are around 2.1 million clones, approximately 95% of which are singletons. CDR3 length: 13 amino acids. Germline V gene sequence: CDR1 MDHEN, CDR2 SYDVKM. V dropped 3 bases and J dropped 8; count of bases not matched to a gene: 5. The specimen was naive CD4+ T cells sorted from blood. Subset here: CD45RA+ positively selected. This clonotype was obtained from a man in his late teens or twenties in good health. This chain uses TRBV28 with TRBJ1-2; TRBD1 matches 8 bases. This chain's CDR3 is CASSFMDREGYTF. For the CDR3, the DNA is TGTGCCAGCAGTTTCATGGACAGGGAAGGCTACACCTTC.